What follows are 25 T cell receptor beta chains derived from one specimen sequenced in a study of T cell repertoires in cytomegalovirus infection. MiXCR was run by TCRdb on the reads, yielding one entry per CDR3 protein. This repertoire shows roughly 280,000 distinct CDR3 sequences, 9.1% found once; its top ten account for more than 12%. Sequencing input: PBMCs. All receptors come from a human donor in good health (CMV status not recorded). Some clones in this sample may be carry-over from other donors' samples.

The genes are TRBV6-6 and TRBJ2-2; D is possibly TRBD2 (6 bases). The CDR3 sequence is 15 residues long. Trimming left V 2 bases short and J 5 bases short, with 12 bases between. Germline lookup yields CDR1 MNHNY and CDR2 SVGAGI (reference sequence). CDR3 in DNA: TGTGCCAGCAGTTACGACGGACTACCAACCGGGGAGCTGTTTTTT. This gives the protein CASSYDGLPTGELFF.

This clonotype has more than one count but fewer than ten. The chain couples TRBV12-3 or TRBV12-4 to TRBJ1-2, with 10 bases matching TRBD1. The J segment lost 8 bases and the V segment lost 4 bases, leaving 7 bases of the junction unmatched. There are 14 residues in the CDR3. The CDR3 spells CASSSTGGLRGYTF. CDR3 sequence (DNA): TGTGCCAGCAGTTCGACAGGGGGCCTTAGAGGCTACACCTTC.

In its sample, this clonotype was seen many times. The chain carries TRBV7-2 and TRBJ2-3, with TRBD2 identical over 7 bases. The CDR3 has 14 amino acids. With V trimmed by 8 bases and J by 1 base, 6 bases remained unmatched. Germline lookup yields CDR1 SGHTA and CDR2 FQGNSA. The CDR3: CASSRGDRTDTQYF. Here the CDR3 DNA reads TGTGCCAGCTCCCGGGGGGACCGCACAGATACGCAGTATTTT.

This clonotype was recorded many times. The chain carries TRBV7-2 and TRBJ1-6; no clear D. Germline V gives CDR1 SGHTA, CDR2 FQGNSA. The V gene lost 5 bases and the J gene lost 6 bases, with 17 bases spanning the gap. The CDR3 contains 16 residues. The CDR3 DNA reads as TGTGCCAGCAGCCCTAGGGCGGGGTTGAGTAATTCACCCCTCCACTTT. Protein: CASSPRAGLSNSPLHF. The full variable domain, in which reference TRBV7-2 and TRBJ1-6 provide the parts outside the CDR3, is GAGVSQSPSNKVTEKGKDVELRCDPISGHTALYWYRQSLGQGLEFLIYFQGNSAPDKSGLPSDRFSAERTGGSVSTLTIQRTQQEDSAVYLCASSPRAGLSNSPLHFGNGTRLTVT.

This clonotype showed up just once. The chain combines TRBV5-1 with TRBJ2-5; 10 nucleotides match TRBD1. CDR1 SGHRS and CDR2 YFSETQ come from the germline V gene. This CDR3 is 16 amino acids long. V was pared by 3 bases and J by 2 bases, with 7 bases of the junction left unmatched. This CDR3 reads CASSSQTGGTQETQYF. DNA of the CDR3: TGCGCCAGCAGCTCCCAGACAGGGGGCACACAAGAGACCCAGTACTTC.

This clonotype came up many times. DNA for the CDR3: TGTGCCAGCAGCTTAGGAGGGATTGAAGGCTACACCTTC. Its translation: CASSLGGIEGYTF. The chain carries TRBV7-6 and TRBJ1-2, with D unresolved. The CDR3 covers 13 residues. Trimming shortened V by 1 base and J by 8 bases, and 11 bases separated the two germline ends. The germline gives CDR1 SGHVS, CDR2 FNYEAQ.

This clonotype was seen at least ten times. The genes are TRBV7-4 and TRBJ1-2, with TRBD1 as a possible D gene (6 bases). The length of the CDR3 is 12 residues. The V gene lost 6 bases and the J gene lost 7 bases, with 12 bases spanning the gap. CDR1 and CDR2 from the germline V gene are SGHVT and SQSDAQ. The CDR3 DNA is TGTGCCAGCAGAGACAGGTCCGGTGGCTACACCTTC. Protein product: CASRDRSGGYTF.

This clonotype has ten or more counts. V gene TRBV6-2 or TRBV6-3 combines with J gene TRBJ2-7, with D tentatively TRBD1 (6 bases). The CDR3 is made up of 15 amino acids. CDR1 is MNHEY and CDR2 is SVGEGT in the germline V gene. V lost 5 bases, J lost 0 bases, and 14 bases lay in between. CDR3 region: CASSRSGTLSYEQYF. The CDR3 DNA follows: TGTGCCAGCAGTAGATCCGGGACACTCTCCTACGAGCAGTACTTC.

Concerning this clonotype itself: Given a much more abundant clone one base away, this may be a read error. V is TRBV12-3 or TRBV12-4 and J is TRBJ1-5; a weak D match, TRBD1 (5 bases). This CDR3 is 15 amino acids long. The CDR3 coding sequence is TGTGCCAGCAGACGCAGACAGAAGAGCAATCAGACCCAGCATTTT. Translating it yields CASRRRQKSNQTQHF.

This clonotype was counted at least ten times. DNA of the CDR3: TGTGCCAGCAAGCAGAACAATCAGCCCCAGCATTTT. This gives the protein CASKQNNQPQHF. The chain employs TRBV12-3 or TRBV12-4 and TRBJ1-5; D remains unclear. Trimming cost V 7 bases and J 3 bases, with 7 bases left between them. The CDR3 sequence is 12 residues long.

This clonotype was observed a few times. J is TRBJ2-1 and V is TRBV11-2; 7 positions agree with TRBD2. CDR3 length: 16 amino acids. V lost 5 bases, J lost 5 bases, and 12 bases stayed unmatched. The germline V gene encodes CDR1 SGHAT and CDR2 FQNNGV. The CDR3 region is CASSENLAGGHNEQFF. DNA of the CDR3: TGTGCCAGCAGCGAGAACTTAGCGGGCGGACACAATGAGCAGTTCTTC.

This clonotype has at least ten counts. The chain combines TRBV6-5 with TRBJ2-5, with 7 bases that match TRBD1. The V gene's germline CDR1 is MNHEY and CDR2 SVGAGI. The trim removed 0 bases at V and 2 bases at J, leaving 6 bases unmatched. The CDR3 is made up of 16 amino acids. The CDR3 region is CASSYSETTGQETQYF. DNA for the CDR3: TGTGCCAGCAGTTACTCGGAGACGACAGGGCAAGAGACCCAGTACTTC.

This clonotype came up many times. The chain carries TRBV7-2 and TRBJ2-3, with D perhaps being TRBD1 or TRBD2 (5 bases each). Germline V gives CDR1 SGHTA, CDR2 FQGNSA. Trimming stripped 0 bases from V and 2 bases from J, with 15 bases between. The CDR3 covers 17 residues. CDR3 sequence (DNA): TGTGCCAGCAGCTTAGCACGGGGCGGGCGAATCACAGATACGCAGTATTTT. Its protein is CASSLARGGRITDTQYF.

In this sample, this clonotype turned up many times. The CDR3 DNA reads as TGTGCCAGCAGCCCCCCTGGGGGAGATACGCAGTATTTT. It specifies CASSPPGGDTQYF. This rearrangement joins TRBV7-2 to TRBJ2-3, with D perhaps assigned TRBD1 or TRBD2 (5 bases each). Trimming removed 5 bases from V and 5 bases from J, with 11 bases in between. The length of the CDR3 is 13 residues. Germline CDR1 and CDR2: SGHTA and FQGNSA. Full variable domain (remainder filled in from reference TRBV7-2 and TRBJ2-3): GAGVSQSPSNKVTEKGKDVELRCDPISGHTALYWYRQSLGQGLEFLIYFQGNSAPDKSGLPSDRFSAERTGGSVSTLTIQRTQQEDSAVYLCASSPPGGDTQYFGPGTRLTVL.

This clonotype occurred a few times. As DNA, the CDR3 is TGCAGCGTTGGAGGGATGCTAGCGGGGAAGACCGGGGAGCTGTTTTTT. Translated, it gives CSVGGMLAGKTGELFF. The rearrangement links TRBV29-1 to TRBJ2-2; 9 bases line up with TRBD2. Germline V lookup: CDR1 SQVTM, CDR2 ANQGSEA. This CDR3 comprises 16 residues. The trim removed 4 bases at V and 5 bases at J, leaving 11 bases unmatched.

This clonotype has ten or more counts. The chain couples TRBV20-1 to TRBJ1-1; 9 bases are shared with TRBD1. The CDR3 sequence is 15 residues long. Germline V lookup: CDR1 DFQATT, CDR2 SNEGSKA (reference sequence). The junction had 4 bases not matched to a gene; V was cut back by 0 bases and J by 2 bases. The CDR3 coding sequence is TGCAGTGCTAGAGATGGGACAGGGACCAACACTGAAGCTTTCTTT. Its translation: CSARDGTGTNTEAFF.

This clonotype was seen repeatedly, ten times or more. This rearrangement joins TRBV7-8 to TRBJ2-3; TRBD1 matches 9 bases. From germline, CDR1 is SGHVS and CDR2 FQNEAQ. The junction had 6 bases not matched to a gene; V was cut back by 5 bases and J by 3 bases. This CDR3 contains 15 residues. CDR3 in DNA: TGTGCCAGCAGCCCCAACAGGGGGCGTACAGATACGCAGTATTTT. It specifies CASSPNRGRTDTQYF.

This chain links TRBV20-1 with TRBJ1-5; 8 nucleotides line up with TRBD1. Unmatched junction bases numbered 12, after V lost 2 bases and J lost 6 bases. The CDR3 contains 16 residues. Germline CDR1 and CDR2: DFQATT and SNEGSKA (reference sequence). In DNA form, the CDR3 reads TGCAGTGCTAGACAAGGAGGACAGGGCGGCGGTCAGCCCCAGCATTTT. Protein: CSARQGGQGGGQPQHF.

The chain combines TRBV7-2 with TRBJ2-5, with D possibly matching TRBD1 (6 bases). Germline CDR1 reads SGHTA; CDR2 reads FQGNSA. This CDR3 region has 13 residues. V was clipped by 2 bases and J by 3 bases, with 7 bases between them. CDR3 coding DNA: TGTGCCAGCAGCTTAAGGACAGAAGAGACCCAGTACTTC. It is translated as CASSLRTEETQYF.

This clonotype appeared many times. V is TRBV28 and J is TRBJ1-3, with D possibly being TRBD1 (5 bases). Germline V lookup: CDR1 MDHEN, CDR2 SYDVKM. V was pared by 2 bases and J by 1 base, with 12 bases between. The CDR3 covers 16 residues. The CDR3 sequence: CASSLRERGSGNTIYF. The CDR3 nucleotides are TGTGCCAGCAGTTTACGGGAAAGGGGATCTGGAAACACCATATATTTT. The full variable domain, in which reference TRBV28 and TRBJ1-3 provide the parts outside the CDR3, is DVKVTQSSRYLVKRTGEKVFLECVQDMDHENMFWYRQDPGLGLRLIYFSYDVKMKEKGDIPEGYSVSREKKERFSLILESASTNQTSMYLCASSLRERGSGNTIYFGEGSWLTVV.

V usage is TRBV6-5 and J usage is TRBJ1-5; 8 bases line up with TRBD1. Germline lookup yields CDR1 MNHEY and CDR2 SVGAGI. J gave up 12 bases and V 2 bases, and 12 bases lay outside the gene matches. CDR3 length equals 15 residues. Here the CDR3 reads CASSYDRGGVGYQHF. CDR3 bases: TGTGCCAGCAGTTACGACAGGGGAGGAGTAGGGTACCAGCATTTT.

This clonotype was seen a few times. The rearrangement joins TRBV7-2 to TRBJ2-4, with D uncertain. CDR3 length: 14 residues. V lost 1 base to trimming and J lost 2 bases, with 6 bases between them. CDR1 and CDR2 (germline): SGHTA, FQGNSA. The CDR3 sequence is CASSLEGTKNIQYF. The CDR3 bases are TGTGCCAGCAGCTTAGAAGGGACCAAAAACATTCAGTACTTC. Full variable domain (outside the CDR3, taken from reference TRBV7-2 and TRBJ2-4): GAGVSQSPSNKVTEKGKDVELRCDPISGHTALYWYRQSLGQGLEFLIYFQGNSAPDKSGLPSDRFSAERTGGSVSTLTIQRTQQEDSAVYLCASSLEGTKNIQYFGAGTRLSVL.

V and J are TRBV20-1 and TRBJ2-5; 8 bases line up with TRBD2. J lost 5 bases, V lost 0 bases, and 11 bases had no gene match. The CDR3 consists of 16 residues. Per germline, CDR1 DFQATT and CDR2 SNEGSKA (reference sequence). CDR3 sequence: CSARDAATGGGETQYF. The CDR3 DNA sequence: TGCAGTGCTAGAGATGCGGCAACGGGAGGGGGTGAGACCCAGTACTTC.

This clonotype was detected many times. The chain has TRBV7-2 and TRBJ2-5, with a possible D match to TRBD2 (5 bases). Trimming took off 4 bases at V and 4 bases at J, with 16 bases between the two ends. Looked up from germline, CDR1 is SGHTA and CDR2 is FQGNSA. This CDR3 has 15 residues. The CDR3 reads CASSSRGSWAETQYF. The DNA for the CDR3 is TGTGCCAGCAGCTCCCGCGGGTCTTGGGCAGAGACCCAGTACTTC.

V is TRBV6-1 and J is TRBJ2-1, with 10 bases that match TRBD2. The CDR3 extends over 18 amino acids. The germline CDR1 and CDR2 sequences are MNHNS and SASEGT. V lost 7 bases, J lost 7 bases, and 19 bases stayed unmatched. CDR3 loop: CASTLLAGHVVGQNEQFF. CDR3 nucleotides: TGTGCCAGCACCCTACTAGCGGGGCACGTAGTCGGTCAGAATGAGCAGTTCTTC.